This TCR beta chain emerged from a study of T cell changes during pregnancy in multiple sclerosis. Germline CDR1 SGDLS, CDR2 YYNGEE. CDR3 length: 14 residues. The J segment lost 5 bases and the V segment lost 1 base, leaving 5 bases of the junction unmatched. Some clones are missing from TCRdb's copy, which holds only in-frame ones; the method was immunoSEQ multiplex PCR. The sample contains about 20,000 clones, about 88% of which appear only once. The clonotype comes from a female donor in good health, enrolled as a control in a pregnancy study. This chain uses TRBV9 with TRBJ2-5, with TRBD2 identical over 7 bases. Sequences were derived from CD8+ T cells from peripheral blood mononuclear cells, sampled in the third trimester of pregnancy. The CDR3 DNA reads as TGTGCCAGCAGCGTACTCGCGGGAGACGAGACCCAGTACTTC. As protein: CASSVLAGDETQYF. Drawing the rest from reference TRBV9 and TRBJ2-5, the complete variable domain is DSGVTQTPKHLITATGQRVTLRCSPRSGDLSVYWYQQSLDQGLQFLIQYYNGEERAKGNILERFSAQQFPDLHSELNLSSLELGDSALYFCASSVLAGDETQYFGPGTRLLVL.